This TCR beta chain is drawn from a study of T cell changes during pregnancy in multiple sclerosis. Data came from immunoSEQ multiplex PCR; TCRdb stores just in-frame clones and leaves some out. The sample has roughly 24,000 clones, approximately 86% seen once. Trimming shortened V by 0 bases and J by 2 bases, and 7 bases separated the two germline ends. Germline CDR1 reads SGDLS; CDR2 reads YYNGEE. The CDR3 is made up of 14 amino acids. The V gene is TRBV9, the J gene TRBJ2-3; D is unresolved. The specimen was CD4+ T cells from peripheral blood mononuclear cells, collected in the second trimester of pregnancy. The receptor was derived from a female donor in good health, enrolled as a control in a pregnancy study. The CDR3 nucleotides are TGTGCCAGCAGCGTAGATGCGGCCACAGATACGCAGTATTTT. This codes for CASSVDAATDTQYF. The variable domain in full, with the rest retrieved from reference TRBV9 and TRBJ2-3, is DSGVTQTPKHLITATGQRVTLRCSPRSGDLSVYWYQQSLDQGLQFLIQYYNGEERAKGNILERFSAQQFPDLHSELNLSSLELGDSALYFCASSVDAATDTQYFGPGTRLTVL.